A single sample gave rise to the 9 T cell receptor beta chains below, sequenced in a study of T cells in Graves' hyperthyroidism and ophthalmopathy. The CDR3 regions of TCR beta were amplified from RNA transcripts. First-round RT-PCR with HTBI primers amplified the TCR CDR3 region. TCRdb re-analysed the multiplex PCR reads in MiXCR, keeping a single row per CDR3 protein. Of 130,000 or so distinct CDR3 sequences listed, 22% are singletons. The specimen sequenced was blood. These receptor sequences come from a woman between 45 and 65 years old with Graves' hyperthyroidism that later progressed to Graves' ophthalmopathy.

V gene TRBV3-1 combines with J gene TRBJ1-5; 10 bases match TRBD1. Germline V gives CDR1 LGHDT, CDR2 YNNKEL (reference sequence). The CDR3 length is 15 residues. V shed 2 bases, J shed 4 bases, and the junction held 2 bases outside the gene matches. For the CDR3, the DNA is TGTGCCAGCAGCCAAACGGGACAGGGGAATCAGCCCCAGCATTTT. It translates to CASSQTGQGNQPQHF.

This chain connects TRBV11-2 to TRBJ2-4; D is perhaps TRBD2 (5 bases). The germline CDR1 and CDR2 sequences are SGHAT and FQNNGV. V was shortened by 0 bases and J by 0 bases, with 9 bases between the two germline ends. CDR3 length: 16 residues. The CDR3 bases are TGTGCCAGCAGCTTAGACGGCGGACTAGCCAAAAACATTCAGTACTTC. It yields the protein CASSLDGGLAKNIQYF.

In this sample, this clonotype turned up many times. The gene calls are TRBV20-1 and TRBJ2-1, with 7 bases lining up with TRBD1. V lost 6 bases and J lost 6; bases outside the gene matches: 11. This CDR3 has 14 residues. Germline V lookup: CDR1 DFQATT, CDR2 SNEGSKA (reference sequence). In DNA form, the CDR3 reads TGCAGTGCCCCAGGACCGGGACAGATCAATGAGCAGTTCTTC. Translating it yields CSAPGPGQINEQFF.

The table lists this clonotype with many counts. The chain links TRBV7-8 to TRBJ2-1; a weak D match, TRBD2 (7 bases). This CDR3 spans 15 amino acids. Germline CDR1 SGHVS, CDR2 FQNEAQ. Trimming took off 5 bases at V and 6 bases at J, with 17 bases between the two ends. The CDR3 DNA is TGTGCCAGCAGCGGCAGGGGTAGCGGGCTCAATGAGCAGTTCTTC. Its protein is CASSGRGSGLNEQFF. The entire variable domain, with the rest obtained from reference TRBV7-8 and TRBJ2-1, is as follows: GAGVSQSPRYKVAKRGQDVALRCDPISGHVSLFWYQQALGQGPEFLTYFQNEAQLDKSGLPSDRFFAERPEGSVSTLKIQRTQQEDSAVYLCASSGRGSGLNEQFFGPGTRLTVL.

This chain uses TRBV16 with TRBJ1-2; 7 bases map to TRBD1. The ends lost 3 bases at V and 1 base at J; junction bases unmatched: 2. This CDR3 has 14 amino acids. CDR1 and CDR2 from the germline V gene are KGHSY and FQNENV. CDR3 sequence reads: CASSHGTVNYGYTF. CDR3 DNA: TGTGCCAGCAGCCACGGGACAGTTAACTATGGCTACACCTTC.

The chain recombines TRBV28 with TRBJ2-5, with D perhaps TRBD1 or TRBD2 (5 bases each). In germline, CDR1 is MDHEN, CDR2 SYDVKM. The CDR3 totals 16 residues. The V and J ends lost 1 base and 1 base respectively, with 13 bases between them. In DNA form, the CDR3 reads TGTGCCAGCAGTTTATTGAGGGGAGCGACCCAAGAGACCCAGTACTTC. Its protein is CASSLLRGATQETQYF. The whole variable domain, filled in from reference TRBV28 and TRBJ2-5, reads DVKVTQSSRYLVKRTGEKVFLECVQDMDHENMFWYRQDPGLGLRLIYFSYDVKMKEKGDIPEGYSVSREKKERFSLILESASTNQTSMYLCASSLLRGATQETQYFGPGTRLLVL.

The sample holds a few counts of this clonotype. The chain combines TRBV28 with TRBJ1-6; 7 bases are a match to TRBD1. CDR3 size: 15 residues. Germline V gene lookup returns CDR1 MDHEN and CDR2 SYDVKM. Germline trimming cut 4 bases from V and 7 bases from J; bases unmatched to any gene: 7. The CDR3 is CASSSPGTANSPLHF. CDR3 nucleotide sequence: TGTGCCAGCAGTTCACCCGGGACAGCCAATTCACCCCTCCACTTT.

To note about this clonotype: This may stem from a read error, because a much larger clone lies one nucleotide away. The rearrangement links TRBV5-1 to TRBJ1-3; 8 nucleotides match TRBD1. The V and J ends lost 0 bases and 0 bases, in that order; junction bases with no gene match: 5. The germline V gene has CDR1 SGHRS and CDR2 YFSETQ. CDR3 size: 17 residues. As DNA, the CDR3 is TGCGCCAGCAGCTTGGGGGGACAGGCCCTCTCTGGAAACACCATATATTTT. Protein: CASSLGGQALSGNTIYF.

V usage is TRBV4-1 and J usage is TRBJ2-5, with 7 bases fitting TRBD2. From germline, CDR1 is MGHRA and CDR2 YSYEKL. This CDR3 is built from 14 residues. The trim removed 0 bases at V and 13 bases at J, leaving 11 bases unmatched. The CDR3 bases are TGCGCCAGCAGCCAAGACGGGGGAGGGCCATATTGGTACTTC. Protein sequence: CASSQDGGGPYWYF.